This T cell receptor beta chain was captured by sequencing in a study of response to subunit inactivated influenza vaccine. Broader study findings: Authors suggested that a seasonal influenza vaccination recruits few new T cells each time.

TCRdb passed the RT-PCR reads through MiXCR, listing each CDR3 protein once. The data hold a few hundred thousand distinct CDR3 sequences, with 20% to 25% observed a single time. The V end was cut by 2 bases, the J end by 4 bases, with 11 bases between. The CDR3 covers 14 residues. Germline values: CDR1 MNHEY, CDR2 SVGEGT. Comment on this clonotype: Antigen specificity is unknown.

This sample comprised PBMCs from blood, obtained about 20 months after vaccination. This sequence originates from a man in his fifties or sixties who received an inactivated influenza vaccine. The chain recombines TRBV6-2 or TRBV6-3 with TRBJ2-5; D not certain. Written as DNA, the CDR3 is TGTGCCAGCAGTTACACCCGGGTAGGAGAGACCCAGTACTTC. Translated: CASSYTRVGETQYF.